Following are 9 T cell receptor beta chains from one sample sequenced in a study of CD8 T cells in ankylosing spondylitis. Regarding the study as a whole: Seemingly distinctive of ankylosing spondylitis blood was a TCR beta motif formed by eight highly homologous variants.

TCRdb ran MiXCR on the 5' RACE reads and lists one entry per CDR3 protein. The sample contains more than 400,000 distinct CDR3 sequences, approximately 5.3% of which appear only once. These receptors' targets are unknown. The sample consisted of blood, either unsorted or a sorted T cell fraction (not recorded which). The receptors derive from a male donor with ankylosing spondylitis.

At least ten counts were recorded for this clonotype. The DNA for the CDR3 is TGTGCCAGCAGCTTTCTACAGGGGAACACTGAAGCTTTCTTT. Translated: CASSFLQGNTEAFF. The chain links TRBV7-9 to TRBJ1-1; D might be TRBD1 (6 bases). This CDR3 spans 14 amino acids. Trimming took 3 bases from V and 1 from J, leaving 9 bases between them. The germline CDR1 and CDR2 sequences are SEHNR and FQNEAQ (reference sequence).

This clonotype was seen ten or more times. This chain connects TRBV5-1 to TRBJ1-5, with D uncertain. Between the trimmed V and J ends, which lost 3 bases and 4 bases, there was a span of 8 bases. This CDR3 is built from 13 residues. Germline lookup yields CDR1 SGHRS and CDR2 YFSETQ. The CDR3 DNA reads as TGCGCCAGCAGCTACGGCATTAATCAGCCCCAGCATTTT. It is translated as CASSYGINQPQHF.

In its sample, this clonotype was seen many times. The chain has TRBV10-1 and TRBJ2-3; D might be TRBD1 (5 bases). Germline CDR1 WNHNN, CDR2 SYGVQD (reference sequence). The CDR3 extends over 14 amino acids. V dropped 3 bases and J dropped 4 bases, with 11 bases sitting between them. In DNA form, the CDR3 reads TGCGCCAGCAGTGACCTGGACACATCAGATACGCAGTATTTT. Its protein product is CASSDLDTSDTQYF.

This clonotype appeared many times. This chain joins TRBV27 and TRBJ2-7; D gene ambiguous. From germline, CDR1 is MNHEY and CDR2 SMNVEV (reference sequence). V shed 2 bases and J shed 2 bases, with 7 bases lying between them. The CDR3 has 13 amino acids. The CDR3, as DNA: TGTGCCAGCAGTTTACGCGTTACCTACGAGCAGTACTTC. This codes for CASSLRVTYEQYF.

This clonotype was recorded at least ten times. The chain is built from TRBV20-1 and TRBJ2-3, with 12 bases identical to TRBD2. This CDR3 contains 15 residues. The V gene's germline CDR1 is DFQATT and CDR2 SNEGSKA (reference sequence). Trimming removed 6 bases from V and 0 bases from J; junction bases left unmatched: 4. CDR3: CSATGLAGSTDTQYF. The DNA of the CDR3 is TGCAGTGCCACCGGACTAGCGGGGAGCACAGATACGCAGTATTTT.

This clonotype was seen a few times. Given a much more abundant clone one base away, this may be a read error. The chain employs TRBV7-2 and TRBJ2-7; no firm D call. Trimming pared 1 base from V and 0 bases from J, leaving 7 bases between. The germline CDR1 and CDR2 sequences are SGHTA and FQGNSA. The CDR3 extends over 14 amino acids. DNA of the CDR3: TGTGCCAGCAGCTTAGACGGGCCCTCCTACGAGCAGTACTTC. It specifies CASSLDGPSYEQYF.

This clonotype was observed at least ten times. CDR3 bases: TGTGCCAGCAGCTTACGCTCCCAGGCGCAGTATTTT. This sequence encodes CASSLRSQAQYF. The chain is built from TRBV7-2 and TRBJ2-3; no clear D gene. The V and J ends lost 2 bases and 10 bases respectively, with 10 bases between them. CDR3 length equals 12 residues. Germline V gives CDR1 SGHTA, CDR2 FQGNSA.

There are many counts of this clonotype. V usage is TRBV7-2 and J usage is TRBJ2-5, with 8 bases lining up with TRBD1. V dropped 4 bases and J dropped 4; count of bases not matched to a gene: 11. The CDR3 is 16 amino acids. Looked up from germline, CDR1 is SGHTA and CDR2 is FQGNSA. As DNA, the CDR3 is TGTGCCAGCAGCTGGCCCTCCTGGACAGGGAGAGAGACCCAGTACTTC. Encoded protein: CASSWPSWTGRETQYF.

This clonotype was counted many times. The chain links TRBV12-3 or TRBV12-4 to TRBJ2-1, with D unclear. This CDR3 has 17 residues. The ends were cut back, 0 bases at V and 5 bases at J, with 17 bases in the middle. The CDR3: CASSLARGAGSDNEQFF. CDR3 in DNA: TGTGCCAGCAGTTTAGCGCGAGGAGCAGGAAGCGACAATGAGCAGTTCTTC.